The 19 T cell receptor beta chains below all came from one sample that was sequenced in a study of OX40 agonist ivuxolimab in advanced cancers. TCRdb's copy holds only in-frame clones and misses some; the assay was immunoSEQ multiplex PCR. The sample lists around 60,000 clones, 87% occurring once. The material sequenced was CD4+ or CD8+ T cells sorted from blood, taken in a trial of the OX40 agonist ivuxolimab. These TCRs come from an adult with an advanced solid tumor such as melanoma, head and neck, liver or kidney cancer.

The chain employs TRBV5-4 and TRBJ2-7; possibly TRBD2 for D (7 bases). This CDR3 spans 13 amino acids. V shed 1 base and J shed 7 bases, with 12 bases lying between them. The germline gives CDR1 SGHNT, CDR2 YYREEE (reference sequence). CDR3 amino acids: CASSLKGGGEQYF. The CDR3 DNA reads TGTGCCAGCAGCTTGAAGGGAGGGGGAGAGCAGTACTTC.

The gene calls are TRBV19 and TRBJ2-6; D unclear. V was pared by 3 bases and J by 4 bases, with 13 bases between. CDR3 length: 16 amino acids. Germline V gives CDR1 LNHDA, CDR2 SQIVND (reference sequence). Written as DNA, the CDR3 is TGTGCCAGTAGTATTAGACTCACGACGGGGGCCAACGTCCTGACTTTC. Encoded protein: CASSIRLTTGANVLTF. The full variable domain, in which reference TRBV19 and TRBJ2-6 provide the parts outside the CDR3, is DGGITQSPKYLFRKEGQNVTLSCEQNLNHDAMYWYRQDPGQGLRLIYYSQIVNDFQKGDIAEGYSVSREKKESFPLTVTSAQKNPTAFYLCASSIRLTTGANVLTFGAGSRLTVL.

The sample holds one count of this clone. V gene TRBV5-4 combines with J gene TRBJ2-7, with 13 bases identical to TRBD2. Germline CDR1 is SGHNT and CDR2 is YYREEE (reference sequence). The CDR3 is 15 amino acids. V gave up 4 bases and J gave up 2 bases; unmatched junction bases: 3. DNA for the CDR3: TGTGCCAGCAGCCGAGGACTAGCGGGAGCCTACGAGCAGTACTTC. This encodes CASSRGLAGAYEQYF.

The rearrangement uses TRBV27 and TRBJ1-1; 8 bases are shared with TRBD1. Germline V gene sequence: CDR1 MNHEY, CDR2 SMNVEV (reference sequence). This CDR3 is 13 amino acids long. V shed 6 bases and J 11 bases; nucleotides not matched to a gene: 11. The CDR3 protein is CASSQPRDRMAFF. The DNA for the CDR3 is TGTGCCAGCAGCCAGCCACGGGACAGGATGGCTTTCTTT.

This clone was detected once. A junction end diverges from the germline sequence, so it may reflect a read error. This rearrangement joins TRBV28 to TRBJ2-3, with 7 bases identical to TRBD2. Germline CDR1 MDHEN, CDR2 SYDVKM. The CDR3 has 14 amino acids. This CDR3 reads CATRAGWGTDTQYF. The CDR3, as DNA: TGTGCCACCAGAGCGGGATGGGGCACGGATACGCAGTATTTT.

A remark on this clone: The junction and the germline gene differ at one end; a read error may be behind it. The rearrangement uses TRBV11-2 and TRBJ1-1; 8 bases are a match to TRBD1. In germline, CDR1 is SGHAT, CDR2 FQNNGV. The CDR3 length is 16 residues. DNA for the CDR3: TGTGCCAGCAGCTTAGGACAGGGGAGAATGAAGACTGAAGCTTTCTTT. Amino acid sequence: CASSLGQGRMKTEAFF.

The genes are TRBV7-2 and TRBJ2-2; D not resolved. This CDR3 has 16 residues. V was shortened by 1 base and J by 4 bases, with 13 bases between the two germline ends. Germline CDR1 and CDR2: SGHTA and FQGNSA. The CDR3 loop is CASSLGWLLRTGELFF. The CDR3, as DNA: TGTGCCAGCAGCTTAGGGTGGCTGCTGCGCACCGGGGAGCTGTTTTTT.

This clone was counted a single time. The V call is TRBV7-9, the J call TRBJ2-2; D is ambiguous. The germline V gene has CDR1 SEHNR and CDR2 FQNEAQ (reference sequence). This CDR3 region has 13 residues. V shed 6 bases and J shed 0 bases, with 5 bases lying between them. The CDR3 bases are TGTGCCAGCAGGACCACGAACACCGGGGAGCTGTTTTTT. Amino acids: CASRTTNTGELFF.

This clone was seen once. The junction and the germline gene differ at one end; a read error may be behind it. The sample contains more than one DNA sequence encoding this CDR3. V and J are TRBV28 and TRBJ1-1; no firm D call. The CDR3 covers 12 residues. Germline CDR1 is MDHEN and CDR2 is SYDVKM. The CDR3 nucleotides read TGTGCCAGCAGTTTGGGTTACACCGAAGCTTTCTTT. Protein: CASSLGYTEAFF.

The chain combines TRBV6-6 with TRBJ1-4, with D uncertain. The CDR3 runs 12 residues. V was shortened by 6 bases and J by 8 bases, with 10 bases between the two germline ends. Germline V gene data show CDR1 as MNHNY and CDR2 as SVGAGI (reference sequence). The CDR3 protein is CASSPGREKLFF. In DNA form, the CDR3 reads TGTGCCAGCAGCCCCGGACGGGAAAAACTGTTTTTT.

The chain employs TRBV11-2 and TRBJ1-4, with a weak D call TRBD1 (5 bases). Germline V gene data show CDR1 as SGHAT and CDR2 as FQNNGV. The CDR3 is 16 residues long. Trimming pared 0 bases from V and 8 bases from J, leaving 16 bases between. The CDR3 reads CASSLDLAGTGEKLFF. In DNA, the CDR3 is TGTGCCAGCAGCTTAGACCTTGCTGGGACCGGAGAAAAACTGTTTTTT.

Written as DNA, the CDR3 is TGTGCCAGCAGTGGATCCGGGACATGGGGGTGGGCTAGCAGCACAGATACGCAGTATTTT. Amino acid sequence: CASSGSGTWGWASSTDTQYF. The V gene is TRBV28, the J gene TRBJ2-3, with D possibly being TRBD1 (6 bases). Between the trimmed V and J ends, which lost 5 bases and 0 bases, there was a span of 27 bases. CDR1 MDHEN and CDR2 SYDVKM come from the germline V gene. The length of the CDR3 is 20 residues.

This rearrangement joins TRBV12-5 to TRBJ2-5; the D gene is possibly TRBD2 (6 bases). Trimming stripped 3 bases from V and 5 bases from J, with 13 bases between. The germline V gene has CDR1 LGHNT and CDR2 FRNRAP. The CDR3 totals 14 residues. This CDR3 reads CASGLGGDWETQYF. The CDR3 DNA reads TGTGCTAGTGGTTTAGGCGGGGATTGGGAGACCCAGTACTTC.

The chain has TRBV9 and TRBJ2-2; the match to TRBD1 covers 10 bases. This CDR3 comprises 16 residues. The germline gives CDR1 SGDLS, CDR2 YYNGEE. With 2 bases clipped from V and 7 bases from J, the junction kept 8 bases outside the gene matches. In nucleotides, the CDR3 is TGTGCCAGCAGCGTTTACCCGGGACAGGGGATCGGGGAGCTGTTTTTT. It specifies CASSVYPGQGIGELFF.

The chain has TRBV5-1 and TRBJ1-2; 9 bases match TRBD1. This CDR3 comprises 14 residues. Looked up from germline, CDR1 is SGHRS and CDR2 is YFSETQ. V lost 4 bases to trimming and J lost 4 bases; unmatched junction nucleotides: 5. The CDR3 here is CASSPGTGFYGYTF. Here the CDR3 DNA reads TGCGCCAGCAGCCCCGGGACAGGGTTCTATGGCTACACCTTC.

This chain connects TRBV5-1 to TRBJ2-2, with D perhaps assigned TRBD1 or TRBD2 (5 bases each). Deletions cut 2 bases from V and 3 bases from J, with 11 bases between. CDR1 is SGHRS and CDR2 is YFSETQ in the germline V gene. This CDR3 spans 15 amino acids. The CDR3 loop is CASSFQVGDTGELFF. The CDR3 nucleotides are TGCGCCAGCAGCTTCCAGGTGGGGGACACCGGGGAGCTGTTTTTT.

The V gene is TRBV9, the J gene TRBJ1-1, with a weak D call TRBD1 (6 bases). Germline V gene lookup returns CDR1 SGDLS and CDR2 YYNGEE. Trimming removed 0 bases at V and 7 bases at J, with 19 bases between. This CDR3 comprises 16 residues. In nucleotides, the CDR3 is TGTGCCAGCAGCGTAGATTTTGGGGGGGCACGGGGTGAAGCTTTCTTT. Its translation is CASSVDFGGARGEAFF.

The chain employs TRBV15 and TRBJ1-4; D gene unclear. The CDR3 has 13 residues. CDR1 and CDR2 from the germline V gene are LNHNV and YYDKDF (reference sequence). V gave up 1 base and J gave up 8 bases, with 8 bases separating them. The CDR3 loop reads CATSRVPSEKLFF. The CDR3 nucleotides read TGTGCCACCAGCAGAGTACCGTCCGAAAAACTGTTTTTT.

Concerning this clone: One end of the junction does not line up with germline, which may come from a read error. DNA of the CDR3: TGCAGCGTAGAAGGCGGGACAGGCGTTTCGGAGCAGTTCTTC. It translates to CSVEGGTGVSEQFF. The chain recombines TRBV29-1 with TRBJ2-1; 8 bases match TRBD1. The CDR3 is 14 residues long. The V gene's germline CDR1 is SQVTM and CDR2 ANQGSEA.